Following are 5 T cell receptor beta chains from one sample sequenced in a study of shared clonotypes between healthy human individuals. The assay was immunoSEQ multiplex PCR, and TCRdb's table has in-frame clones only and misses some. The data contain roughly 1,600,000 clones, approximately 98.5% of them singletons. Sequenced: naive CD4+ T cells sorted from blood. Subset of the sample: CD45RA+ positively selected. The origin of the receptors is a man younger than 40 in good health.

The V gene is TRBV7-3, the J gene TRBJ2-1; weak D call: TRBD2 (6 bases). V was clipped by 3 bases and J by 0 bases, with 12 bases between them. This CDR3 is built from 16 residues. Germline V gives CDR1 SGHTA, CDR2 FQGTGA. The CDR3 bases are TGTGCCAGCAGCTTGGCTAGCGCTAGCTCCTACAATGAGCAGTTCTTC. Translated, it gives CASSLASASSYNEQFF.

The V gene is TRBV28, the J gene TRBJ1-4; a weak D match, TRBD1 (6 bases). Germline-derived CDR1 and CDR2 are MDHEN and SYDVKM. This CDR3 has 14 residues. Trimming pared 11 bases from V and 6 bases from J, leaving 19 bases between. The CDR3 DNA reads as TGTGCCTCTTCCGTGGGCAGGGGATATGAAAAACTGTTTTTT. It yields the protein CASSVGRGYEKLFF.

The chain combines TRBV2 with TRBJ2-7, with a tentative D call TRBD1 (5 bases). The germline gives CDR1 SNHLY, CDR2 FYNNEI. V shed 2 bases and J shed 12 bases, with 14 bases lying between them. The CDR3 totals 12 residues. CDR3 nucleotide sequence: TGTGCCAGCAGTGAATCAGCAGGGTCGCCGTACTTC. Translated: CASSESAGSPYF. Together with reference TRBV2 and TRBJ2-7, the CDR3 gives the full variable domain: EPEVTQTPSHQVTQMGQEVILRCVPISNHLYFYWYRQILGQKVEFLVSFYNNEISEKSEIFDDQFSVERPDGSNFTLKIRSTKLEDSAMYFCASSESAGSPYFGPGTRLTVT.

This clone was recorded only once. J is TRBJ1-1 and V is TRBV15, with 7 bases identical to TRBD1. V lost 5 bases to trimming and J lost 0 bases; unmatched junction nucleotides: 3. The length of the CDR3 is 14 residues. From germline, CDR1 is LNHNV and CDR2 YYDKDF (reference sequence). DNA of the CDR3: TGTGCCACCAGCGCCCAGGGGGTGAACACTGAAGCTTTCTTT. This codes for CATSAQGVNTEAFF. Complete variable domain (other parts from reference TRBV15 and TRBJ1-1): DAMVIQNPRYQVTQFGKPVTLSCSQTLNHNVMYWYQQKSSQAPKLLFHYYDKDFNNEADTPDNFQSRRPNTSFCFLDIRSPGLGDTAMYLCATSAQGVNTEAFFGQGTRLTVV.

The chain uses TRBV19 and TRBJ2-1; tentative D call: TRBD2 (5 bases). The ends were cut back, 7 bases at V and 5 bases at J, with 21 bases in the middle. This CDR3 contains 16 residues. Germline CDR1 LNHDA, CDR2 SQIVND (reference sequence). The CDR3 coding sequence is TGTGCCAGTAACGAAAGAAAAGGACTGGAAAACAATGAGCAGTTCTTC. It yields the protein CASNERKGLENNEQFF.